This is a list of T cell receptor beta chains from one sample in a study of tumor-infiltrating lymphocytes in primary liver carcinoma. Each CDR3 protein is one row after TCRdb ran MiXCR on the multiplex PCR reads. The sample carries over 75,000 distinct CDR3 sequences, 65% to 70% recorded once. The sample consisted of tumor-adjacent normal liver tissue. The receptors were gathered from a man between 35 and 55 years old with primary liver carcinoma and hepatitis B virus infection. CDR3s include the opening cysteine and the closing phenylalanine or tryptophan. The order of the fields is V gene, CDR3 length, D gene, clone size, CDR3 protein. A D gene is named only where the DNA matches it firmly. Rows may omit the clone size; those that give it use once, few, many or a size class.

>TRBV6-6|14|-|-
CASSYLDGSYERYF
>TRBV6-2/TRBV6-3|13|-|once
CASSPDSSSEALF
>TRBV11-2|15|-|-
CASTLGQGSYYEQFF
>TRBV11-2|16|TRBD1|-
CASSLVRDRDPYEQYF
>TRBV5-1|15|TRBD1|-
CASLSGQGNTRELFF
>TRBV2|14|-|-
CASSPVVGANVMTF
>TRBV28|14|-|-
CASSLRNSYNEQFF
>TRBV7-2|16|TRBD2|once
CASSTLLAGGGFEQFF
>TRBV11-2|15|-|few
CASSLDRWADNEQFF
>TRBV12-3/TRBV12-4|13|-|-
CVSFVGSGYEQYF
>TRBV20-1|13|-|-
CSARVASPGEQFF
>TRBV5-4|17|-|-
CASCLAGRGRTNYGYTF
>TRBV11-2|15|-|-
CACSLSVGISYEQYF
>TRBV6-6|15|-|-
CASSLPQDSNQPQDF
>TRBV20-1|14|TRBD2|-
CSARVVGGYNEQFF
>TRBV29-1|13|-|-
CTVDQGGTGKLFF
>TRBV24-1|16|-|few
CATSDSGGDSYNEQFF
>TRBV6-5|14|-|-
CTSSRKQNTGELFF